Presented here are 23 T cell receptor beta chains from one specimen sequenced in a study of neurological immune-mediated disorders. TCRdb analysed the 5' RACE reads with MiXCR anew, one entry per CDR3 protein. The sample consists of more than 75,000 distinct CDR3 sequences, approximately 4% of them appearing once. The specimen sequenced was PBMCs. The receptor set was obtained from a woman between 45 and 65 years old with multiple sclerosis.

This clonotype appeared many times. This chain links TRBV12-3 or TRBV12-4 with TRBJ1-5; D is uncertain. CDR3 length: 13 amino acids. Trimming stripped 7 bases from V and 6 bases from J, with 13 bases between. The CDR3 DNA reads as TGTGCCAGCACCCGCGGAGAGACTCAGCCCCAGCATTTT. Protein product: CASTRGETQPQHF.

This clonotype was detected a few times. The gene calls are TRBV9 and TRBJ2-1, with D possibly TRBD2 on 5 matching bases. V lost 0 bases and J 2 bases, leaving 6 bases between the germline ends. CDR3 length equals 14 residues. Germline V gene lookup returns CDR1 SGDLS and CDR2 YYNGEE. DNA for the CDR3: TGTGCCAGCAGCGTAGGAGGGACCTACAATGAGCAGTTCTTC. This sequence encodes CASSVGGTYNEQFF.

This clonotype was counted at least ten times. The rearrangement links TRBV5-1 to TRBJ1-2; D remains ambiguous. The CDR3 is 13 amino acids. Germline CDR1 and CDR2: SGHRS and YFSETQ. The V gene lost 2 bases and the J gene lost 6 bases, with 11 bases spanning the gap. The CDR3, as DNA: TGCGCCAGCAGCTTTGAAGGGATAGATGGCTACACCTTC. Translating it yields CASSFEGIDGYTF.

This clonotype was counted many times. The V gene is TRBV12-3 or TRBV12-4, the J gene TRBJ2-3, with 14 positions matching TRBD2. CDR3 length equals 16 residues. V lost 4 bases, J lost 2 bases, and 2 bases stayed unmatched. CDR3 DNA: TGTGCCAGCAGTTCGGGACTAGCGGGGGTCACAGATACGCAGTATTTT. This gives the protein CASSSGLAGVTDTQYF.

This clonotype occurred many times. The V and J genes are TRBV27 and TRBJ1-6; D unclear. This CDR3 contains 17 residues. Trimming removed 5 bases at V and 0 bases at J, with 14 bases between. The germline CDR1 and CDR2 sequences are MNHEY and SMNVEV (reference sequence). The chain's CDR3 is CASSPPGWSSYNSPLHF. The CDR3 DNA sequence: TGTGCCAGCAGTCCCCCGGGCTGGAGCTCCTATAATTCACCCCTCCACTTT.

This clonotype was counted ten times or more. The rearrangement joins TRBV5-1 to TRBJ2-1, with D tentatively TRBD2 (5 bases). Trimming removed 1 base at V and 6 bases at J, with 14 bases between. The CDR3 consists of 15 residues. Germline V gives CDR1 SGHRS, CDR2 YFSETQ. The DNA of the CDR3 is TGCGCCAGCAGCTTGCAAGGAGGTTTACTCAATGAGCAGTTCTTC. Translation: CASSLQGGLLNEQFF.

This clonotype was seen ten or more times. The chain couples TRBV11-2 to TRBJ2-7; possibly TRBD2 for D (6 bases). This CDR3 contains 15 residues. CDR1 is SGHAT, CDR2 FQNNGV, per germline. The germline V and J ends were trimmed by 1 base and 2 bases, with 12 bases remaining between them. CDR3 coding DNA: TGTGCCAGCAGCTTAGTCCTAGCGAAAACCTACGAGCAGTACTTC. This codes for CASSLVLAKTYEQYF.

This clonotype occurred many times. The chain recombines TRBV20-1 with TRBJ1-2; 8 bases align to TRBD1. CDR1 is DFQATT, CDR2 SNEGSKA, per germline (reference sequence). Trimming at V came to 3 bases and at J to 2 bases, leaving 2 bases not matched to a gene. The CDR3 consists of 13 residues. As DNA, the CDR3 is TGCAGTGCTAGCGACAGGGGCAACTATGGCTACACCTTC. It codes for CSASDRGNYGYTF.

This clonotype was detected many times. The rearrangement joins TRBV20-1 to TRBJ2-5; 8 nucleotides agree with TRBD2. The CDR3 covers 14 residues. Germline trimming cut 6 bases from V and 5 bases from J; bases unmatched to any gene: 11. Germline-derived CDR1 and CDR2 are DFQATT and SNEGSKA (reference sequence). CDR3 sequence reads: CSAPGGGVWETQYF. The DNA of the CDR3 is TGCAGTGCGCCCGGGGGGGGAGTTTGGGAGACCCAGTACTTC.

In this sample, this clonotype turned up many times. V gene TRBV20-1 combines with J gene TRBJ2-1; maybe TRBD2 (6 bases). The V end lost 3 bases, the J end lost 1 base, and 13 bases lay between the germline ends. This CDR3 is built from 15 residues. Germline V CDR1 and CDR2: DFQATT, SNEGSKA (reference sequence). CDR3: CSARPGEGSYNEQFF. The CDR3 region has the DNA TGCAGTGCTAGGCCGGGAGAAGGATCCTACAATGAGCAGTTCTTC.

The sample holds many counts of this clonotype. This chain joins TRBV4-3 and TRBJ2-5, with no clear D. This CDR3 region has 13 residues. The germline V gene has CDR1 LGHNA and CDR2 YSLEER. V lost 1 base and J lost 1, with 4 bases in between. CDR3 region: CASSQGAQETQYF. The DNA of the CDR3 is TGCGCCAGCAGCCAAGGGGCCCAAGAGACCCAGTACTTC.

This clonotype was picked up many times. The chain carries TRBV7-2 and TRBJ2-5, with D possibly TRBD2 on 5 matching bases. Trimming took 3 bases from V and 4 from J, leaving 15 bases between them. The germline gives CDR1 SGHTA, CDR2 FQGNSA. The CDR3 is 15 amino acids. CDR3 in DNA: TGTGCCAGCAGCTTTGGGCCCCGTCGGGGAGAGACCCAGTACTTC. Translation: CASSFGPRRGETQYF.

This chain links TRBV4-1 with TRBJ2-7; a possible D gene is TRBD1 (5 bases). Germline V gene sequence: CDR1 MGHRA, CDR2 YSYEKL. This CDR3 spans 14 amino acids. V was trimmed by 4 bases and J by 0 bases, leaving 10 bases between them. CDR3 sequence (DNA): TGCGCCAGCAGCCCCGCTGGGGCCTCCTACGAGCAGTACTTC. This gives the protein CASSPAGASYEQYF.

This clonotype has a count of ten or more. The chain carries TRBV5-6 and TRBJ1-1; TRBD1 might be the D (5 bases). The CDR3 runs 12 residues. Per the germline V gene, CDR1 is SGHDT and CDR2 is YYEEEE. Trimming took 2 bases from V and 6 from J, leaving 8 bases between them. CDR3 DNA: TGTGCCAGCAGCTTTTCAGGGCCTGAAGCTTTCTTT. Protein product: CASSFSGPEAFF.

This clonotype was counted ten times or more. V usage is TRBV5-1 and J usage is TRBJ1-5; D is uncertain. The CDR3 consists of 15 residues. V was clipped by 0 bases and J by 5 bases, with 12 bases between them. CDR1 SGHRS and CDR2 YFSETQ come from the germline V gene. The CDR3 coding sequence is TGCGCCAGCAGCTTGGCGGGTAATTCCCATCAGCCCCAGCATTTT. It yields the protein CASSLAGNSHQPQHF.

This clonotype has ten or more counts. The chain links TRBV10-3 to TRBJ2-7; D is unresolved. The V gene lost 9 bases and the J gene lost 4 bases, with 7 bases spanning the gap. This CDR3 is 10 amino acids long. Germline V lookup: CDR1 ENHRY, CDR2 SYGVKD. CDR3 DNA sequence: TGTGCCATAGGGCGGTACGAGCAGTACTTC. It translates to CAIGRYEQYF.

Ten or more counts support this clonotype. The chain couples TRBV6-5 to TRBJ1-3, with D perhaps TRBD1 (6 bases). Germline CDR1 and CDR2: MNHEY and SVGAGI. CDR3 length: 15 residues. Between the trimmed V and J ends, which lost 6 bases and 0 bases, there was a span of 12 bases. The CDR3 DNA reads as TGTGCCAGCAGGTCAGGGGAGTCCTCTGGAAACACCATATATTTT. This gives the protein CASRSGESSGNTIYF.

With respect to this clonotype: A junction boundary mismatches the germline segment, possibly from a read error. The rearrangement links TRBV3-1 to TRBJ1-5; perhaps TRBD1 as D (5 bases). Germline CDR1 LGHDT, CDR2 YNNKEL (reference sequence). This CDR3 has 13 amino acids. The CDR3 DNA reads TGTGCCAGCAGCCCGTCAGGGAGGCAGCACCAGCATTTT. Translating gives CASSPSGRQHQHF.

This clonotype showed up many times. The rearrangement links TRBV20-1 to TRBJ2-5; weak D call: TRBD2 (6 bases). V lost 0 bases and J 5 bases, leaving 19 bases between the germline ends. Germline loops: CDR1 DFQATT, CDR2 SNEGSKA (reference sequence). The CDR3 extends over 16 amino acids. The CDR3 bases are TGCAGTGCTAGAGAAGGAGGGGTCTCACGGGGTGAGACCCAGTACTTC. Residues: CSAREGGVSRGETQYF.

This clonotype has a count of ten or more. The genes are TRBV20-1 and TRBJ1-4; D may be TRBD1 (6 bases). The CDR3 contains 14 residues. Trimming took 0 bases from V and 4 from J, leaving 9 bases between them. Germline CDR1 is DFQATT and CDR2 is SNEGSKA (reference sequence). Written as DNA, the CDR3 is TGCAGTGCTAGAGATCGGACAGTTAATGAAAAACTGTTTTTT. This encodes CSARDRTVNEKLFF.

The table lists this clonotype with many counts. The germline gene is not matched at one end of the junction; a read error may be the cause. This sequence joins TRBV7-7 and TRBJ2-5, with 11 nucleotides matching TRBD2. The CDR3 is 16 residues long. Germline V lookup: CDR1 SSHAT, CDR2 FNYEAQ (reference sequence). Written as DNA, the CDR3 is TGTGCTAGCAGCCCCCTTAGCGGGGGGGCCTTTGAGACCCAGTACTTC. Amino acids: CASSPLSGGAFETQYF.

The rearrangement uses TRBV20-1 and TRBJ1-2; D is perhaps TRBD1 (6 bases). Germline values: CDR1 DFQATT, CDR2 SNEGSKA (reference sequence). The V end was cut by 0 bases, the J end by 0 bases, with 11 bases between. This CDR3 is built from 15 residues. This CDR3 is CSARDTGSANYGYTF. The CDR3 DNA is TGCAGTGCTAGAGATACAGGGTCTGCTAACTATGGCTACACCTTC.

This clonotype was picked up many times. V gene TRBV5-1 combines with J gene TRBJ2-2, with a weak D call TRBD1 (6 bases). Germline values: CDR1 SGHRS, CDR2 YFSETQ. This CDR3 contains 15 residues. The ends were cut back, 5 bases at V and 7 bases at J, with 18 bases in the middle. Here the CDR3 reads CASSVATGSFGELFF. The CDR3 region has the DNA TGCGCCAGCAGTGTGGCTACAGGGTCGTTCGGGGAGCTGTTTTTT.